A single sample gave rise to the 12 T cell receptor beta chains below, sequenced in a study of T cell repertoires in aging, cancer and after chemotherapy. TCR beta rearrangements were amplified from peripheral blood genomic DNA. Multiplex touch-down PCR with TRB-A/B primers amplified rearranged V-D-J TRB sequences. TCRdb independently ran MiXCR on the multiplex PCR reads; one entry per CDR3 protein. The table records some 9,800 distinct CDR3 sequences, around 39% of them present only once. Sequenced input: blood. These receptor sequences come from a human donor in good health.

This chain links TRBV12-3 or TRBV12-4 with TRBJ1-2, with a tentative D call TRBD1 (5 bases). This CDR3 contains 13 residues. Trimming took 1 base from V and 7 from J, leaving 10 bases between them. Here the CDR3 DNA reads TGTGCCAGCAGTTTAGGGGGGGAAGGTGGCTACACCTTC. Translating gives CASSLGGEGGYTF.

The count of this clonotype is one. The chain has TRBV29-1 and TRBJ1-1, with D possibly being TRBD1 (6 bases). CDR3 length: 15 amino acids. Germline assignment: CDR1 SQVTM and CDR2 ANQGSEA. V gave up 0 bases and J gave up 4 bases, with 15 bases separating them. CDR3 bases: TGCAGCGTTGAAGACGCAGGGGCTGTGGGCACTGAAGCTTTCTTT. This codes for CSVEDAGAVGTEAFF.

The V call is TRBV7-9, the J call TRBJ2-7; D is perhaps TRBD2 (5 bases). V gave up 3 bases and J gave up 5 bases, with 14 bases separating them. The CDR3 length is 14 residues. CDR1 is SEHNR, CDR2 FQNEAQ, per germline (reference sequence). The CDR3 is CASSFQGGSDEQYF. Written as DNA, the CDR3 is TGTGCCAGCAGCTTCCAAGGAGGCAGCGACGAGCAGTACTTC. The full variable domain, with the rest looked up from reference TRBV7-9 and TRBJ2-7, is DTGVSQNPRHKITKRGQNVTFRCDPISEHNRLYWYRQTLGQGPEFLTYFQNEAQLEKSRLLSDRFSAERPKGSFSTLEIQRTEQGDSAMYLCASSFQGGSDEQYFGPGTRLTVT.

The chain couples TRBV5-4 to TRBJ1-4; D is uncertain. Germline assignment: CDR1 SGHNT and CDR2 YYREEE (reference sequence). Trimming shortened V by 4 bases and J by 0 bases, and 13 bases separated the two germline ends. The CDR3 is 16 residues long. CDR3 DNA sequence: TGTGCCAGCAGCCAAGAACGGGGTGCAACTAATGAAAAACTGTTTTTT. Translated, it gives CASSQERGATNEKLFF.

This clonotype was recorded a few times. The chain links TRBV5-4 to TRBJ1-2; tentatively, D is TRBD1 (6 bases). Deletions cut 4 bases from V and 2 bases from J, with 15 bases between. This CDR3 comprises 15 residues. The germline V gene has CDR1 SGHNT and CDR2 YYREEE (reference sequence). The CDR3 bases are TGTGCCAGCAGCCTTGGGGGAGGGGGAAACTATGGCTACACCTTC. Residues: CASSLGGGGNYGYTF.

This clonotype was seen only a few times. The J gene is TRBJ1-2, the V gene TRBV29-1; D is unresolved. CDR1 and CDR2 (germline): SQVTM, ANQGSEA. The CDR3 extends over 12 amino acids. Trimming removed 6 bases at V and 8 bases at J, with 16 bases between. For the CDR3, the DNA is TGCAGCGTCGTTAGCGCCGCGTTAGGCTACACCTTC. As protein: CSVVSAALGYTF.

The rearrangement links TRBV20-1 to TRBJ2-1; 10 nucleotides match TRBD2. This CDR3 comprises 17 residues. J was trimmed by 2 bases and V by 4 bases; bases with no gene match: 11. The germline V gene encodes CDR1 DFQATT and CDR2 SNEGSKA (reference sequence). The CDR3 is CSAILKRGGVTYNEQFF. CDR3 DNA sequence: TGCAGTGCTATTTTGAAGCGGGGGGGCGTCACCTACAATGAGCAGTTCTTC.

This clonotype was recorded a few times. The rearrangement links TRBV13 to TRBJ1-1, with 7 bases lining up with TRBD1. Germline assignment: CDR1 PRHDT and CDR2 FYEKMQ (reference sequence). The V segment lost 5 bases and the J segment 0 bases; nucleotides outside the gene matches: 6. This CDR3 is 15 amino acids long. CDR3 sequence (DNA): TGTGCCAGCAGCGCGAGACAGGGATTGAACACTGAAGCTTTCTTT. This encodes CASSARQGLNTEAFF.

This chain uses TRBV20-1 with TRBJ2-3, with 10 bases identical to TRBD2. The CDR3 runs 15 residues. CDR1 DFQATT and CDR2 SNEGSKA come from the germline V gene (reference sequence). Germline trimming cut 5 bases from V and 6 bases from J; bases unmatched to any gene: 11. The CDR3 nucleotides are TGCAGTGCTCCCACCTCTAGCGGGGGCTTCGATACGCAGTATTTT. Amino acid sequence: CSAPTSSGGFDTQYF.

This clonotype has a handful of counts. The CDR3 DNA reads TGTGCCAGTAGCCCCGGAGGTAGCGGGAGGGCATCCTACAATGAGCAGTTCTTC. It translates to CASSPGGSGRASYNEQFF. J is TRBJ2-1 and V is TRBV19, with 11 positions matching TRBD2. The CDR3 is 18 residues long. V shed 6 bases and J 1 base; nucleotides not matched to a gene: 11. The V gene's germline CDR1 is LNHDA and CDR2 SQIVND (reference sequence). Combining the CDR3 with reference TRBV19 and TRBJ2-1 gives the whole variable domain DGGITQSPKYLFRKEGQNVTLSCEQNLNHDAMYWYRQDPGQGLRLIYYSQIVNDFQKGDIAEGYSVSREKKESFPLTVTSAQKNPTAFYLCASSPGGSGRASYNEQFFGPGTRLTVL.

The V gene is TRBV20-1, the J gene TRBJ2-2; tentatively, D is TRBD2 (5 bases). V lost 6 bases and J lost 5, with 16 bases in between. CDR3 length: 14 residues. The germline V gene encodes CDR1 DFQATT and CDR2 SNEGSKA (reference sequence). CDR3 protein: CSAPRGGRTGELFF. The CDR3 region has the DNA TGCAGTGCCCCCCGTGGAGGACGGACCGGGGAGCTGTTTTTT.

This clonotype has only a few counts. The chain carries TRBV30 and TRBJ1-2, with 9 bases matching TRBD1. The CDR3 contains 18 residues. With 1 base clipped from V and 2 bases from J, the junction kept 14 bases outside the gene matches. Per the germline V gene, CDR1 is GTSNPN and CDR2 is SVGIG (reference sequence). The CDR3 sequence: CAWSDWPGQGARNYGYTF. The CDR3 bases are TGTGCCTGGAGTGATTGGCCGGGACAGGGAGCGCGAAACTATGGCTACACCTTC.